This T cell receptor beta chain came from a study of OX40 agonist ivuxolimab in advanced cancers. About the research overall: A diagnosis of hepatocellular carcinoma, melanoma, renal cell or head and neck cancer was present in dose-escalation patients.

Points from the study as a whole: At 0.1 to 3.0 mg/kg and by week 6, CD4+ and CD8+ T cells in the blood had expanded clonally. CD8+ T cells were the subset that, on average, had more expanded clones than CD4+. Antigen targets of the expanded peripheral T cells went undetermined.

This table comes from immunoSEQ multiplex PCR, and its TCRdb copy is limited to in-frame clones, with some not included. This sample has more than 75,000 clones; around 83% occur once, and the top ten carry around 0.97%. As to this clone: Its target is not known.

This CDR3 has 14 amino acids. In germline, CDR1 is SGHRS, CDR2 YFSETQ. Trimming cost V 4 bases and J 7 bases; bases outside gene matches: 6. The V call is TRBV5-1, the J call TRBJ2-1; TRBD1 agrees at 9 bases. This clonotype was obtained from an adult with an advanced solid tumor such as melanoma, head and neck, liver or kidney cancer. The starting material was CD4+ or CD8+ T cells sorted from blood, obtained in a trial of the OX40 agonist ivuxolimab. This CDR3 reads CASSQGQGRNEQFF. In DNA form, the CDR3 reads TGCGCCAGCAGCCAGGGACAGGGTAGGAATGAGCAGTTCTTC.